A single sample gave rise to the 27 T cell receptor beta chains below, sequenced in a study of shared clonotypes between healthy human individuals. Assay: immunoSEQ multiplex PCR; the TCRdb copy retains only in-frame clones and omits some. The data hold 2,500,000 or so clones, with 85% to 95% observed a single time. Sequenced input: naive CD4+ T cells from PBMCs. The subset was: CD45RA+ positively selected. The source of these receptors is a young man in good health. Some clones in this sample may be carry-over from other donors' samples.

The rearrangement joins TRBV7-3 to TRBJ2-3, with D possibly being TRBD2 (5 bases). Germline V gene sequence: CDR1 SGHTA, CDR2 FQGTGA. The CDR3 is 14 residues long. Trimming left V 5 bases short and J 2 bases short, with 11 bases between. Here the CDR3 DNA reads TGTGCCAGCAGCAGAGGAGGTTTCACAGATACGCAGTATTTT. This sequence encodes CASSRGGFTDTQYF.

The chain's CDR3 is CATSRGGLAASYEQYF. The CDR3 region has the DNA TGTGCCACCAGCAGAGGGGGACTAGCGGCGTCCTACGAGCAGTACTTC. The chain couples TRBV15 to TRBJ2-7; 11 nucleotides agree with TRBD2. Looked up from germline, CDR1 is LNHNV and CDR2 is YYDKDF (reference sequence). The ends lost 1 base at V and 1 base at J; junction bases unmatched: 3. This CDR3 contains 16 residues.

The CDR3 region is CASSLGDPHTDTQYF. In DNA form, the CDR3 reads TGCGCCAGCAGCCTAGGGGACCCCCACACAGATACGCAGTATTTT. V gene TRBV5-1 combines with J gene TRBJ2-3; D could derive from TRBD1 or TRBD2 (5 bases each). V lost 4 bases and J 2 bases, leaving 14 bases between the germline ends. The CDR3 is made up of 15 amino acids. Germline assignment: CDR1 SGHRS and CDR2 YFSETQ. The full variable domain, rest sourced from reference TRBV5-1 and TRBJ2-3, is KAGVTQTPRYLIKTRGQQVTLSCSPISGHRSVSWYQQTPGQGLQFLFEYFSETQRNKGNFPGRFSGRQFSNSRSEMNVSTLELGDSALYLCASSLGDPHTDTQYFGPGTRLTVL.

The chain carries TRBV7-8 and TRBJ1-2; a possible D gene is TRBD1 (5 bases). Germline CDR1 is SGHVS and CDR2 is FQNEAQ. There are 15 residues in the CDR3. Trimming cost V 5 bases and J 4 bases, with 17 bases left between them. Written as DNA, the CDR3 is TGTGCCAGCAGCCGGGGGGACTCACGCACCTATGGCTACACCTTC. Translated, it gives CASSRGDSRTYGYTF.

The chain joins TRBV6-1 to TRBJ2-6; D is uncertain. Germline CDR1 reads MNHNS; CDR2 reads SASEGT. The germline V and J ends were trimmed by 7 bases and 0 bases, with 10 bases remaining between them. The CDR3 contains 15 residues. CDR3 loop: CASNLASSGANVLTF. DNA for the CDR3: TGTGCCAGCAACCTCGCGTCCTCTGGGGCCAACGTCCTGACTTTC.

The V call is TRBV4-1, the J call TRBJ2-1, with a tentative D call TRBD2 (5 bases). The CDR3 is made up of 14 amino acids. V was clipped by 4 bases and J by 6 bases, with 13 bases between them. Germline CDR1 is MGHRA and CDR2 is YSYEKL. The CDR3 region is CASSRPLESNEQFF. CDR3 DNA sequence: TGCGCCAGCAGCCGCCCACTAGAGTCCAATGAGCAGTTCTTC.

The chain combines TRBV7-2 with TRBJ2-7, with 7 bases identical to TRBD2. Germline CDR1 is SGHTA and CDR2 is FQGNSA. The V segment lost 5 bases and the J segment 2 bases; nucleotides outside the gene matches: 6. The CDR3 has 14 residues. CDR3: CASSESSGPYEQYF. CDR3 bases: TGTGCCAGCAGCGAATCTAGCGGCCCCTACGAGCAGTACTTC.

The chain has TRBV7-2 and TRBJ2-5; a weak D match, TRBD2 (6 bases). V shed 7 bases and J shed 5 bases, with 23 bases lying between them. Germline V lookup: CDR1 SGHTA, CDR2 FQGNSA. The CDR3 runs to 16 residues. The CDR3 bases are TGTGCCAGCATCAAAGAAGCGGCGAGCGGGCCGGAGACCCAGTACTTC. This gives the protein CASIKEAASGPETQYF. Supplemented by reference TRBV7-2 and TRBJ2-5, the full variable domain reads GAGVSQSPSNKVTEKGKDVELRCDPISGHTALYWYRQSLGQGLEFLIYFQGNSAPDKSGLPSDRFSAERTGGSVSTLTIQRTQQEDSAVYLCASIKEAASGPETQYFGPGTRLLVL.

The chain recombines TRBV1 with TRBJ2-7; the table calls TRBD2, which could not be checked here. TRBV1 represents a pseudogene. The CDR3 has 18 amino acids. This chain's CDR3 is CTSSQDSFFCGPSYEQYF. The CDR3 coding sequence is TGCACCAGCAGCCAAGATAGTTTCTTTTGCGGGCCCTCCTACGAGCAGTACTTC.

This chain connects TRBV27 to TRBJ2-1, with TRBD2 identical over 9 bases. Germline CDR1 is MNHEY and CDR2 is SMNVEV (reference sequence). The CDR3 is made up of 19 amino acids. Trimming removed 2 bases from V and 6 bases from J; junction bases left unmatched: 17. CDR3 sequence reads: CASSLAGGPWSGVFNEQFF. For the CDR3, the DNA is TGTGCCAGCAGTTTAGCGGGAGGGCCGTGGAGTGGAGTTTTCAATGAGCAGTTCTTC.

A word on this clone: Other DNA sequences in this specimen translate into the identical CDR3. V is TRBV6-5 and J is TRBJ1-5; 8 nucleotides line up with TRBD1. This CDR3 contains 14 residues. Germline V lookup: CDR1 MNHEY, CDR2 SVGAGI. Germline trimming cut 6 bases from V and 1 base from J; bases unmatched to any gene: 2. CDR3: CASSRQGSNQPQHF. The DNA for the CDR3 is TGTGCCAGCAGCCGACAGGGGAGCAATCAGCCCCAGCATTTT.

The gene calls are TRBV5-1 and TRBJ2-2; 12 bases agree with TRBD1. CDR1 and CDR2 from the germline V gene are SGHRS and YFSETQ. The V gene end was trimmed by 4 bases and the J gene end by 8 bases; junction bases not matched to a gene: 12. CDR3 length: 17 amino acids. CDR3 sequence: CASSPGPGQGASGELFF. For the CDR3, the DNA is TGCGCCAGCAGCCCAGGACCGGGACAGGGGGCTTCGGGGGAGCTGTTTTTT. Full variable domain (remainder filled in from reference TRBV5-1 and TRBJ2-2): KAGVTQTPRYLIKTRGQQVTLSCSPISGHRSVSWYQQTPGQGLQFLFEYFSETQRNKGNFPGRFSGRQFSNSRSEMNVSTLELGDSALYLCASSPGPGQGASGELFFGEGSRLTVL.

The chain carries TRBV18 and TRBJ2-1; TRBD2 matches at 9 bases. The CDR3 runs to 15 residues. The trim removed 3 bases at V and 9 bases at J, leaving 9 bases unmatched. Per germline, CDR1 KGHSH and CDR2 LQKENI. CDR3 protein: CASSPGTSSLGEQFF. Written as DNA, the CDR3 is TGTGCCAGCTCACCGGGGACTAGCTCCCTGGGTGAGCAGTTCTTC.

The chain joins TRBV19 to TRBJ1-4; D gene uncertain. V dropped 7 bases and J dropped 8 bases, with 8 bases sitting between them. Germline V CDR1 and CDR2: LNHDA, SQIVND (reference sequence). The CDR3 runs to 11 residues. The DNA for the CDR3 is TGTGCCAGTAAAGGGTGGGAAAAACTGTTTTTT. Translation: CASKGWEKLFF.

The V gene is TRBV15, the J gene TRBJ1-3, with D possibly matching TRBD1 (6 bases). V lost 0 bases, J lost 3 bases, and 6 bases lay in between. This CDR3 contains 14 residues. In germline, CDR1 is LNHNV, CDR2 YYDKDF (reference sequence). The CDR3 sequence is CATSREGGGNTIYF. Written as DNA, the CDR3 is TGTGCCACCAGCAGAGAAGGGGGTGGAAACACCATATATTTT.

The J gene is TRBJ1-6, the V gene TRBV6-5; D perhaps matches TRBD1 (5 bases). Trimming shortened V by 7 bases and J by 10 bases, and 14 bases separated the two germline ends. Looked up from germline, CDR1 is MNHEY and CDR2 is SVGAGI. This CDR3 spans 13 amino acids. The CDR3 is CASTMGVGSPLHF. The CDR3 region has the DNA TGTGCCAGCACCATGGGGGTCGGATCACCCCTCCACTTT.

This chain uses TRBV9 with TRBJ2-1, with D possibly TRBD1 on 6 matching bases. This CDR3 comprises 14 residues. CDR1 SGDLS and CDR2 YYNGEE come from the germline V gene. V was clipped by 0 bases and J by 7 bases, with 11 bases between them. In DNA, the CDR3 is TGTGCCAGCAGCGTAGGGGCAGGGGAGAATGAGCAGTTCTTC. Encoded protein: CASSVGAGENEQFF.

The J gene is TRBJ2-7, the V gene TRBV18; D is perhaps TRBD1 (7 bases). The CDR3 runs 15 residues. The V and J ends lost 0 bases and 4 bases respectively, with 13 bases between them. Germline CDR1 KGHSH, CDR2 LQKENI. The CDR3 here is CASSPPGRGEYEQYF. DNA of the CDR3: TGTGCCAGCTCACCACCGGGCAGGGGGGAGTACGAGCAGTACTTC. Full variable domain (outside the CDR3, taken from reference TRBV18 and TRBJ2-7): NAGVMQNPRHLVRRRGQEARLRCSPMKGHSHVYWYRQLPEEGLKFMVYLQKENIIDESGMPKERFSAEFPKEGPSILRIQQVVRGDSAAYFCASSPPGRGEYEQYFGPGTRLTVT.

V gene TRBV2 combines with J gene TRBJ2-3; TRBD2 is a possible D gene (6 bases). Per germline, CDR1 SNHLY and CDR2 FYNNEI. The germline V and J ends were trimmed by 6 bases and 2 bases, with 12 bases remaining between them. This CDR3 comprises 14 residues. CDR3 amino acids: CASSLGLITDTQYF. CDR3 DNA: TGTGCCAGCAGCCTGGGACTGATCACAGATACGCAGTATTTT.

The chain links TRBV6-1 to TRBJ2-1; TRBD2 matches 9 bases. There are 15 residues in the CDR3. With V trimmed by 4 bases and J by 7 bases, 8 bases remained unmatched. Germline V lookup: CDR1 MNHNS, CDR2 SASEGT. The CDR3 DNA reads TGTGCCAGCAGTGCCGTGACCGGACTAGCGAATGAGCAGTTCTTC. Its protein product is CASSAVTGLANEQFF.

The chain joins TRBV19 to TRBJ1-1; no reliable D call. The CDR3 has 14 amino acids. The germline V gene encodes CDR1 LNHDA and CDR2 SQIVND (reference sequence). V was trimmed by 8 bases and J by 1 base, leaving 14 bases between them. Here the CDR3 DNA reads TGTGCCAGTCTGGAAACACGAAGGAACACTGAAGCTTTCTTT. Amino acid sequence: CASLETRRNTEAFF.

CDR3 in amino acids: CGTTGMSTDTQYF. CDR3 in DNA: TGTGGGACGACAGGGATGAGTACAGATACGCAGTATTTT. V usage is TRBV30 and J usage is TRBJ2-3; 7 bases line up with TRBD1. The germline CDR1 and CDR2 sequences are GTSNPN and SVGIG (reference sequence). The length of the CDR3 is 13 residues. The variable domain in full, with the rest retrieved from reference TRBV30 and TRBJ2-3, is SQTIHQWPATLVQPVGSPLSLECTVEGTSNPNLYWYRQAAGRGLQLLFYSVGIGQISSEVPQNLSASRPQDRQFILSSKKLLLSDSGFYLCGTTGMSTDTQYFGPGTRLTVL.

V gene TRBV4-2 combines with J gene TRBJ2-3; tentative D call: TRBD2 (6 bases). This CDR3 is built from 15 residues. The germline V and J ends were trimmed by 5 bases and 4 bases, with 16 bases remaining between them. CDR1 and CDR2 from the germline V gene are LGHNA and YNFKEQ. The CDR3 nucleotides are TGTGCCAGCAGCACAGCACTAGCATCGTCAGATACGCAGTATTTT. This sequence encodes CASSTALASSDTQYF.

This clone is a singleton in its sample. The chain recombines TRBV7-6 with TRBJ2-3; D is perhaps TRBD2 (5 bases). CDR3 length: 19 amino acids. The germline CDR1 and CDR2 sequences are SGHVS and FNYEAQ. Between the trimmed V and J ends, which lost 1 base and 2 bases, there was a span of 22 bases. CDR3 coding DNA: TGTGCCAGCAGCTTAGGTGGGAGAATTTTTTCGGGCTTCACAGATACGCAGTATTTT. Residues: CASSLGGRIFSGFTDTQYF.

This chain joins TRBV10-3 and TRBJ2-7, with TRBD1 matching 8 bases. With 6 bases clipped from V and 1 base from J, the junction kept 2 bases outside the gene matches. This CDR3 region has 13 residues. Germline CDR1 and CDR2: ENHRY and SYGVKD. The CDR3: CAIRDRASYEQYF. CDR3 DNA sequence: TGTGCCATCAGGGACAGGGCTTCCTACGAGCAGTACTTC.

The rearrangement joins TRBV19 to TRBJ1-1; D unclear. Germline V gene lookup returns CDR1 LNHDA and CDR2 SQIVND (reference sequence). CDR3 length: 13 residues. V lost 3 bases, J lost 8 bases, and 13 bases lay in between. This CDR3 reads CASSMVGLREAFF. For the CDR3, the DNA is TGTGCCAGTAGTATGGTCGGCCTTCGGGAAGCTTTCTTT.

CDR3 sequence: CAWSVLSGIYEQYF. Here the CDR3 DNA reads TGTGCCTGGAGTGTACTAAGCGGGATCTACGAGCAGTACTTC. The V gene is TRBV30, the J gene TRBJ2-7, with 7 bases fitting TRBD2. V was pared by 0 bases and J by 3 bases, with 5 bases of the junction left unmatched. This CDR3 is built from 14 residues. Germline-derived CDR1 and CDR2 are GTSNPN and SVGIG (reference sequence).